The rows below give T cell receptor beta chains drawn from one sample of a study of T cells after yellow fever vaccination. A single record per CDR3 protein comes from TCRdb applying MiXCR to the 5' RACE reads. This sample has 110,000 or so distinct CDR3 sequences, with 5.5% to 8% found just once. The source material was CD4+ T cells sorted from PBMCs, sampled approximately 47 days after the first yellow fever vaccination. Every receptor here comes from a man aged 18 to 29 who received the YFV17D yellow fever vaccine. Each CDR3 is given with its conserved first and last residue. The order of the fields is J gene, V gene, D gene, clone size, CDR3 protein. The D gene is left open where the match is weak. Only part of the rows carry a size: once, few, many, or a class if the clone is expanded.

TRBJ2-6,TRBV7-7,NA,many,CASSPRAGANVLTF
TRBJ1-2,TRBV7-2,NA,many,CASSLLVRNYGYTF
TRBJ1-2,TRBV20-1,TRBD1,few,CSATTGARGGYTF
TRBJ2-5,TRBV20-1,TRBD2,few,CSARSRGSGGTPQYF
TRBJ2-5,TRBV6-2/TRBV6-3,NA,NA,CASWRTSRQETQYF
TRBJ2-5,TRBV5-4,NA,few,CASSFPEGETQYF
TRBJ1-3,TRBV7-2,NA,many,CASSPHGAGGNTIYF
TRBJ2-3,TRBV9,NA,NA,CASSPQEGADTQYF
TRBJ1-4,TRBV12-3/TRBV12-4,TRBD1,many,CASSFGDRAHEKLFF
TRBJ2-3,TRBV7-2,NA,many,CASSSRRGGTDTQYF
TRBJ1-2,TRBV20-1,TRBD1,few,CSARQGGDFNYGYTF
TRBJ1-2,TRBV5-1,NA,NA,CASSLSQDGYGYTF
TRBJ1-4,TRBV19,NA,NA,CASMGSTNEKLFF
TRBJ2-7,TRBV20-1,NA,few,CSARAPGPRSSYEQYF
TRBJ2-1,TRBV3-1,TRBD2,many,CASSQGVGGAAEQFF
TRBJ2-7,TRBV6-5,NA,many,CASRDNYEQYF
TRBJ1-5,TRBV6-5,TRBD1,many,CASIGTGIAQPQHF
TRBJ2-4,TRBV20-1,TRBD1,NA,CFASLGTGTKNIQYF
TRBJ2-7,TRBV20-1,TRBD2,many,CSASLRRGDYEQYF
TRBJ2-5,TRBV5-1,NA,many,CASSPGVGAAQETQYF
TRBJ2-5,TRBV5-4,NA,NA,CASSFWRGENQYF
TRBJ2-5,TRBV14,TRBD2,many,CASQTSARETQYF
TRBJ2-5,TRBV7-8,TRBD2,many,CASSPSGGIETQYF
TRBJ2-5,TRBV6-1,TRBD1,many,CASSPKDRRRDPETQYF
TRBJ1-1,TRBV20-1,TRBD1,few,CSVRDRVTEAFF
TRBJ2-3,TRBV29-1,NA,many,CSVGGSSFTDTQYF
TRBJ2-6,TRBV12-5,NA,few,CASGSTPGFSGANVLTF
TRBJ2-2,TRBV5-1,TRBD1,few,CASSLVLTGTGYSEPGELFF
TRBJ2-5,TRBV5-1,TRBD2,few,CASSSPSGGAQETQYF
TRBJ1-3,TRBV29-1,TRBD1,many,CSVVTGAGNTIYF